This is a list of T cell receptor beta chains from one sample in a study of OX40 agonist ivuxolimab in advanced cancers. Measured with immunoSEQ multiplex PCR; TCRdb has only the in-frame clones, and not every one. The data hold some 19,000 clones, with 83% observed a single time. The sample here was CD4+ or CD8+ T cells sorted from blood, taken in a trial of the OX40 agonist ivuxolimab. The receptors stem from an adult with an advanced solid tumor such as melanoma, head and neck, liver or kidney cancer. The CDR3 runs from the conserved cysteine through the conserved F or W. Size tells how often a clone was seen (once, few, many) or the class of an expanded clone, and some rows leave it out.

j_call v_call clone_size cdr3_aa
TRBJ2-7 TRBV10-1 NA CASSEAVRKRAKRALYEQYF
TRBJ2-7 TRBV7-6 once CASSLGQDYEQYF
TRBJ2-1 TRBV27 NA CASRGLAGYNEQFF
TRBJ2-1 TRBV11-2 once CASRPFVGGTGYNEQFF
TRBJ2-3 TRBV4-2 NA CASSLGGGGTDTQYF
TRBJ2-7 TRBV7-2 NA CASSLGQLYYEQYF
TRBJ2-6 TRBV4-1 NA CASSQTGGTRANVLTF
TRBJ2-7 TRBV27 few CASSFDRGGEQYF
TRBJ1-1 TRBV5-1 NA CASSSLKGQRGTEAFF
TRBJ1-2 TRBV10-3 NA CAISETRRGGNGYTF
TRBJ2-2 TRBV7-7 NA CASSQGIDTGELFF
TRBJ1-1 TRBV2 NA CASSLLGEDTEAFF
TRBJ1-1 TRBV7-2 NA CASSYTPGTVNTEAFF
TRBJ1-2 TRBV5-1 NA CASSPGVGNYGYTF
TRBJ1-6 TRBV6-5 NA CASSYSDGKNSPLHF
TRBJ1-2 TRBV6-4 once CASSDLGTGPVYTF
TRBJ1-1 TRBV5-1 NA CASSLEGWSGEAFF
TRBJ1-1 TRBV6-1 NA CASSEGLWIRGLGTEAFF
TRBJ1-2 TRBV9 NA CASSLPPQGDYGYTF
TRBJ2-7 TRBV7-6 NA CASSWDGYEQYF
TRBJ2-2 TRBV21-1 NA CASSGELFF
TRBJ1-2 TRBV7-2 NA CASSPDNYGYTF
NA TRBV5-1 NA CASSLGTDAYEQYF
TRBJ2-3 TRBV7-9 NA CASSLAVTDTQYF
TRBJ1-5 TRBV7-8 NA CASSPRDGAGNQPQHF
TRBJ2-7 TRBV2 NA CASHQGPYEQYF
TRBJ2-1 TRBV7-3 NA CASSSAGNEQFF
TRBJ2-5 TRBV9 NA CASSVGGQDEETQYF
TRBJ1-5 TRBV7-2 NA CASSILGLGVFGGDQPQHF
TRBJ2-1 TRBV4-2 few CASSPLGDGEDNEQFF
TRBJ2-5 TRBV7-3 few CASSLTPTGRKETQYF
TRBJ2-5 TRBV5-1 NA CASRLATQETQYF
TRBJ1-1 TRBV2 NA CASSDAGKGTEAFF
TRBJ2-7 TRBV19 NA CASSIDEGAGYYEQYF
TRBJ1-4 TRBV13 NA CASSVGRTTNEKLFF